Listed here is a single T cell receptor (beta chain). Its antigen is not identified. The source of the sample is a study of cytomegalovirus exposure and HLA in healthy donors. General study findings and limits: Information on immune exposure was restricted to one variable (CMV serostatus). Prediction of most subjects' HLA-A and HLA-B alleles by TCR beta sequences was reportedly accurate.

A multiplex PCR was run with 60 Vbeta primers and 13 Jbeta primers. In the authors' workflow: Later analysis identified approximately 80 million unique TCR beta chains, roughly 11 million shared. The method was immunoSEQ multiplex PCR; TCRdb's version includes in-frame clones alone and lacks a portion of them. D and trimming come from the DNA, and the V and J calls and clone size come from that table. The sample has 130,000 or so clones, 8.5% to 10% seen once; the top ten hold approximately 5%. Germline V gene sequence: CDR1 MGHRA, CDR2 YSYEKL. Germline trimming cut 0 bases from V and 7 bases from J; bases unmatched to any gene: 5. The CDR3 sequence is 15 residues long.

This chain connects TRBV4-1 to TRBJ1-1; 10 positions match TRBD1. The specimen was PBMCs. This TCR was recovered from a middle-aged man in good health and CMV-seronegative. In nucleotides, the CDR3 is TGCGCCAGCAGCCAAGAAGGGACAGGGGCCATTGAAGCTTTCTTT. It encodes CASSQEGTGAIEAFF.